Detailed here is one T cell receptor (beta chain). No antigen is known for it. Each CDR3 protein gets one entry after TCRdb re-called the reads with MiXCR. The sample shows approximately 120,000 distinct CDR3 sequences, 32% of them seen only once. Between the trimmed V and J ends, which lost 2 bases and 2 bases, there was a span of 6 bases. The CDR3 has 13 amino acids. In germline, CDR1 is MNHEY, CDR2 SVGAGI. The source of the sample is a study of T cell repertoires in cytomegalovirus infection. Across the whole study: Recently identified HLA-C-restricted CMV epitopes and well-studied HLA-B-restricted CMV epitopes were used by the study. From public TCR beta signatures came an indication of both CMV infection and matching HLA type.

Study findings and constraints: HLA-C-restricted, CMV-specific TCR beta clonotypes were dominant ex vivo. Individuals carrying CMV plus the relevant HLA were identified by cumulative frequency of public TCR beta families.

This sample comprised CD8+ T cells from cultured PBMCs, obtained from culture after CMV antigen stimulation. The sequence was collected from a human donor in good health (CMV status not recorded). Some clones in this sample may be carry-over from other donors' samples. This chain uses TRBV6-5 with TRBJ1-1, with D unresolved. CDR3 sequence (DNA): TGTGCCAGCAGTTACGGGCACAACACTGAAGCTTTCTTT. Translated, it gives CASSYGHNTEAFF.